The clone carrying this TCR beta chain occurred a few times. Its antigen remains unidentified. TCRdb keeps only in-frame clones here, not all; method: immunoSEQ multiplex PCR. This sample has under 5,500 clones; roughly 66% occur once, and the top ten carry about 36%. This sample was taken from a study of STAT3 mutations in large granular lymphocyte leukemia. Per the germline V gene, CDR1 is MNHEY and CDR2 is SVGAGI. The CDR3 has 15 residues. Trimming removed 4 bases from V and 2 bases from J; junction bases left unmatched: 7. Broader study findings: Every T-LGLL patient had at least one immunodominant TCRbeta clonotype.

This sequence was found in a human donor with T large granular lymphocyte leukemia. Some clones in this sample may be carry-over from other donors' samples. The V call is TRBV6-5, the J call TRBJ2-7; TRBD1 matches 8 bases. Sequencing input: PBMCs. CDR3 nucleotides: TGTGCCAGCAGTTCCGACGGACAGGGACCCTACGAGCAGTACTTC. Protein product: CASSSDGQGPYEQYF.